This T cell receptor (beta chain) was identified in a study of blood T cell repertoires in COVID-19. Looking at the study overall: Specimens from acute and convalescent COVID-19 originated in the United States, Italy and Spain. Nucleic acid was either cDNA or gDNA, and it came from T cells, B-cell-depleted T cells, or PBMCs.

In the authors' workflow: Amplifying reference gene primers gave estimates of nucleated cell counts. TCRdb's table, derived via immunoSEQ multiplex PCR, lists solely in-frame clones and lacks some. V, J and clone size are those of that table, while D and trimming were read from the DNA. The sample contains 180,000 or so clones, around 76% of which appear only once. Ten or more counts support this clone. The V and J ends lost 6 bases and 1 base, in that order; junction bases with no gene match: 0. The CDR3 is 14 amino acids. From germline, CDR1 is LNHDA and CDR2 SQIVND (reference sequence). V is TRBV19 and J is TRBJ1-1; 12 nucleotides line up with TRBD1. The origin of this receptor is a woman aged 45-60 years with active or convalescent COVID-19. Sequencing used peripheral blood. CDR3 sequence (DNA): TGTGCCAGTAGGGGACAGGGGGCGAACACTGAAGCTTTCTTT. Translated, it gives CASRGQGANTEAFF.